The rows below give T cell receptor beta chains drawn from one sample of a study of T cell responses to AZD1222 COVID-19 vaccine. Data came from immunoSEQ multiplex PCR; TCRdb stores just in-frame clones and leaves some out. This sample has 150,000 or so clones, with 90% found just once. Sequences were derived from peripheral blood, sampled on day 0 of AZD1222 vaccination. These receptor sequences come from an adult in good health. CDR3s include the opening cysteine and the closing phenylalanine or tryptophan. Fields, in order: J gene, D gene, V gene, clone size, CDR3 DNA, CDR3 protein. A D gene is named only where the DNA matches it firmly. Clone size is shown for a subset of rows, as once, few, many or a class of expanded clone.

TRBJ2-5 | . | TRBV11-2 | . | TGTGCCAGCAGCATGTATAGCGGAGGGGTCCAAGAGACCCAGTACTTC | CASSMYSGGVQETQYF
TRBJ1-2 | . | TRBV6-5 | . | TGTGCCAGCAGTCCTGACAGGAACTATGGCTACACCTTC | CASSPDRNYGYTF
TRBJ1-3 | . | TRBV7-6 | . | TGTGCCAGCAGCTTAGCTTCGTTCTCTGGAAACACCATATATTTT | CASSLASFSGNTIYF
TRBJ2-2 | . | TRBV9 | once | TGTGCCAGCAGCGCGCCAGATCTTGACACCGGGGAGCTGTTTTTT | CASSAPDLDTGELFF
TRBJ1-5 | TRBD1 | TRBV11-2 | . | TGTGCCAGCAGCCCCGGACAGGGCCCCTATCAGCCCCAGCATTTT | CASSPGQGPYQPQHF
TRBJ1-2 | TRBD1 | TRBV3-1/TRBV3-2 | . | TGTGCCAGCAGCCCCGAGTGGGGGACAGGGCTCTATGGCTACACCTTC | CASSPEWGTGLYGYTF
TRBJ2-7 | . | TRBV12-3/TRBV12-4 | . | TGTGCCAGCAAATCCTACGAGCAGTACTTC | CASKSYEQYF
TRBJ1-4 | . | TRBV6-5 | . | TGTGCCAGCAGTTACTCATTAGCCAGCCGAAATGAAAAACTGTTTTTT | CASSYSLASRNEKLFF
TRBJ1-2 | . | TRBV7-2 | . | TGTGCCAGCAGCTCCTCCGGGGACTATGGCTACACCTTC | CASSSSGDYGYTF
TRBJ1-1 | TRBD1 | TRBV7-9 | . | TGTGCCAGCAGCTTATCGGACAGGGGGGCTTTCTTT | CASSLSDRGAFF
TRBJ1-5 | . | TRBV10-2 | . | TGCGCCAGCAGTGATTCCGGACCCCAGCATTTT | CASSDSGPQHF
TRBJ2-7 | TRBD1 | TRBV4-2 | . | TGTGCCAGCAGCCAAGAGTGGTTAGGGGGCGCTTCCTACGAGCAGTACTTC | CASSQEWLGGASYEQYF
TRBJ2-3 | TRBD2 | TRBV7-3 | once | TGTGCCAGCAGCACACTAGCGGGGGGGCGTAGTACGCAGTATTTT | CASSTLAGGRSTQYF
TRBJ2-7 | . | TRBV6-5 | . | TGTGCCAGCCACAGGGAAGCTCTCTACGAGCAGTACTTC | CASHREALYEQYF
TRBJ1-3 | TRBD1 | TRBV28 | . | TGTGCCAGCAGCTCGACAGGGGAAGGAAACACCATATATTTT | CASSSTGEGNTIYF
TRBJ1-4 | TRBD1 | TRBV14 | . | TGTGCCAGCAGCGTACACAGGGGGCGCGATGAAAAACTGTTTTTT | CASSVHRGRDEKLFF
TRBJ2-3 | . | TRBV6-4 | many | TGTGCCAGCAGTGTGGGGGGCGGAACAGATACGCAGTATTTT | CASSVGGGTDTQYF
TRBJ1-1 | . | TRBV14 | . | TGTGCCAGCAACCAGGGACCGAACACTGAAGCTTTCTTT | CASNQGPNTEAFF
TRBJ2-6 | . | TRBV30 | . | TGTGCCTGGAGTGTACGCCACTCTGGGGCCAACGTCCTGACTTTC | CAWSVRHSGANVLTF
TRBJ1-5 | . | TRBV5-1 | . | TGCGCCAGTAGCCCCTCCGCGGGCAATCAGCCCCAGCATTTT | CASSPSAGNQPQHF
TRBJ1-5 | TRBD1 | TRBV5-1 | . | TGCGCCAGCAGACCAATGACAGGGGGCGAGGAGCCCCAGCATTTT | CASRPMTGGEEPQHF
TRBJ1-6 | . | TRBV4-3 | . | TGCGCCAGCAGCCAACTCTCCTCCGGCAGCTATAATTCACCCCTCCACTTT | CASSQLSSGSYNSPLHF
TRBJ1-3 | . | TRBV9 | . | TGTGCCAGCAGCGGACGGAACTCTGGAAACACCATATATTTT | CASSGRNSGNTIYF
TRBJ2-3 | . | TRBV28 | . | TGTGCCAGCAGCCTCGCGGGGACTTCCAAGGGCACAGATACGCAGTATTTT | CASSLAGTSKGTDTQYF
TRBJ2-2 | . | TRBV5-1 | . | TGCGCCAGCAGCTTAGGACATCCTGGGACCGGGGAGCTGTTTTTT | CASSLGHPGTGELFF
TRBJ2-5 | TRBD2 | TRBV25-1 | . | TGTGCCAGCAGTGAAAACAGCGGGGGGGCGGAGACCCAGTACTTC | CASSENSGGAETQYF
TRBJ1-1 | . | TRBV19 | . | TGTGCCAGTAGCCTGGGGAGCACTGAAGCTTTCTTT | CASSLGSTEAFF
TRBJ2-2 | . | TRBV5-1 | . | TGCGCCAGCAGCCCTTCCGCCGCGGACGGGGAGCTGTTTTTT | CASSPSAADGELFF
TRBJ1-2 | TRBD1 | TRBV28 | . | TGTGCCAGCAGGTTGCCGCGGGACAGTAACTATGGCTACACCTTC | CASRLPRDSNYGYTF
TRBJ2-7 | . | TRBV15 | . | TGTGCCACCGCGGACGGCCTCTCCTACGAGCAGTACTTC | CATADGLSYEQYF
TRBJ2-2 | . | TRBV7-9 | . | TGTGCCAGCGGACTACACATTGGCGGGGAGCTGTTTTTT | CASGLHIGGELFF
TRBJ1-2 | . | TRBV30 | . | TGTGCCTGGAGTCTGGTGGGGGCTTATGGCTACACCTTC | CAWSLVGAYGYTF
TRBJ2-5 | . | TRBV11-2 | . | TGTGCCAGCAGCTTACACCCCGGAGGGCCAGAGACCCAGTACTTC | CASSLHPGGPETQYF
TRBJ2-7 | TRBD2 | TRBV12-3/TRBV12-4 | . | TGTGCCAGCCGTAGTGGGACTACCCTCGAGCAGTACTTC | CASRSGTTLEQYF
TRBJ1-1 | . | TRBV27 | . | TGTGCCAGCAGTTTAGGGCCCCCCGGCCGGAACACTGAAGCTTTCTTT | CASSLGPPGRNTEAFF
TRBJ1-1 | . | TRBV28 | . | TGTGCCAGCAGTTTACCCAATACAGGGAACACTGAAGCTTTCTTT | CASSLPNTGNTEAFF
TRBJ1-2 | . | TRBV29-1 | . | TGCAGCCTCTCCCCGGACATCCAAGGCGGCTACACCTTC | CSLSPDIQGGYTF
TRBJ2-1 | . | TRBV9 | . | TGTGCCAGCAGCGGACGGGGACTTTCCGATGAGCAGTTCTTC | CASSGRGLSDEQFF
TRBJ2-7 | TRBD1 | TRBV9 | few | TGTGCCAGCAGCGTAGGACAGGGGGTCTACGAGCAGTACTTC | CASSVGQGVYEQYF
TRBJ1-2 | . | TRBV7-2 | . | TGTGCCAGCAGCTTAGACTTAGGGGTTCATAACTATGGCTACACCTTC | CASSLDLGVHNYGYTF
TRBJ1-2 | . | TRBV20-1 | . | TGCAGTGCCCCAGGGACTTATGGCTACACCTTC | CSAPGTYGYTF
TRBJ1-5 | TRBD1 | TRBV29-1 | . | TGCAGCGTCCCTGTATCGCTGGACAGGGGAGTGGTCCAGCCCCAGCATTTT | CSVPVSLDRGVVQPQHF
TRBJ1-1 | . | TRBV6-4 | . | TGTGCCAGCAGTGACTCCCTGTGGGGGGGAGAAGCTTTCTTT | CASSDSLWGGEAFF
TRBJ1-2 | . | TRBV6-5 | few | TGTGCCAGCAGTTACTCAGGGTTCGGCTACACCTTC | CASSYSGFGYTF